These T cell receptor beta chains were read from a single sample in a study of blood T cell repertoires in COVID-19. Produced via immunoSEQ multiplex PCR; TCRdb's table is partial and in-frame only. The table records approximately 220,000 clones, roughly 88% of them present only once. The sample taken for sequencing was PBMCs or T cells enriched from blood (not recorded which). Source of these receptors: a woman in her thirties or forties with acute COVID-19. The CDR3 runs from the conserved cysteine through the conserved F or W. A D gene is named only where the DNA matches it firmly. Rows may omit the clone size; those that give it use once, few, many or a size class.

d_gene: NA
abundance: NA
j_gene: TRBJ1-2
v_gene: TRBV12-3/TRBV12-4
CDR3aa: CASSFQAHYGYTF
CDR3nt: TGTGCCAGCAGTTTTCAGGCCCACTATGGCTACACCTTC

d_gene: NA
abundance: few
j_gene: TRBJ1-4
v_gene: TRBV18
CDR3aa: CASSPMRTENEKLFF
CDR3nt: TGTGCCAGCTCACCCATGAGAACGGAGAATGAAAAACTGTTTTTT

d_gene: NA
abundance: NA
j_gene: TRBJ1-1
v_gene: TRBV19
CDR3aa: CASSIGAGLNTEAFF
CDR3nt: TGTGCCAGTAGTATAGGGGCAGGGCTTAACACTGAAGCTTTCTTT

d_gene: NA
abundance: few
j_gene: TRBJ1-4
v_gene: TRBV19
CDR3aa: CASTTTPATNEKLFF
CDR3nt: TGTGCCAGTACCACGACTCCGGCAACTAATGAAAAACTGTTTTTT

d_gene: TRBD1
abundance: NA
j_gene: TRBJ2-2
v_gene: TRBV2
CDR3aa: CASSTWDSTGELFF
CDR3nt: TGTGCCAGCAGTACATGGGACAGCACCGGGGAGCTGTTTTTT

d_gene: TRBD1
abundance: NA
j_gene: TRBJ1-2
v_gene: TRBV30
CDR3aa: CAWSNRQGAVGYTF
CDR3nt: TGTGCCTGGAGCAACCGACAGGGGGCGGTTGGCTACACCTTC

d_gene: TRBD1
abundance: NA
j_gene: TRBJ1-2
v_gene: TRBV28
CDR3aa: CASTTGGQGAYGYTF
CDR3nt: TGTGCCAGCACCACAGGGGGACAGGGGGCCTATGGCTACACCTTC

d_gene: NA
abundance: NA
j_gene: TRBJ1-2
v_gene: TRBV27
CDR3aa: CASSSLGAGYTF
CDR3nt: TGTGCCAGCAGTTCCCTGGGGGCCGGCTACACCTTC

d_gene: TRBD1
abundance: NA
j_gene: TRBJ2-1
v_gene: TRBV13
CDR3aa: CASRAVVGQGTYNEQFF
CDR3nt: TGTGCCAGCAGAGCCGTCGTCGGACAGGGAACCTACAATGAGCAGTTCTTC

d_gene: TRBD1
abundance: NA
j_gene: TRBJ2-7
v_gene: TRBV10-3
CDR3aa: CAISLQGAREQYF
CDR3nt: TGTGCCATCAGTCTACAGGGGGCGCGGGAGCAGTACTTC

d_gene: NA
abundance: once
j_gene: TRBJ1-1
v_gene: TRBV30
CDR3aa: CAWGTQVYTEAFF
CDR3nt: TGTGCCTGGGGCACACAGGTGTACACTGAAGCTTTCTTT

d_gene: TRBD1
abundance: NA
j_gene: TRBJ2-3
v_gene: TRBV9
CDR3aa: CASSGGQGVSGTDTQYF
CDR3nt: TGTGCCAGCAGCGGCGGACAGGGGGTGAGTGGCACAGATACGCAGTATTTT

d_gene: NA
abundance: few
j_gene: TRBJ1-3
v_gene: TRBV6-2/TRBV6-3
CDR3aa: CASSYGVSGNTIYF
CDR3nt: TGTGCCAGCAGTTATGGAGTCTCTGGAAACACCATATATTTT

d_gene: NA
abundance: NA
j_gene: TRBJ2-5
v_gene: TRBV6-5
CDR3aa: CASSYRTEQETQYF
CDR3nt: TGTGCCAGCAGTTACAGGACAGAACAAGAGACCCAGTACTTC

d_gene: NA
abundance: NA
j_gene: TRBJ1-1
v_gene: TRBV18
CDR3aa: CASSPGGAEAFF
CDR3nt: TGTGCCAGCTCACCCGGGGGAGCTGAAGCTTTCTTT

d_gene: NA
abundance: NA
j_gene: TRBJ1-1
v_gene: TRBV3-1/TRBV3-2
CDR3aa: CASSLSQLNTEAFF
CDR3nt: TGTGCCAGCAGCCTTTCTCAGTTGAACACTGAAGCTTTCTTT

d_gene: TRBD1
abundance: NA
j_gene: TRBJ1-1
v_gene: TRBV5-1
CDR3aa: CASSWDRGDRTEAFF
CDR3nt: TGCGCCAGCAGCTGGGACAGGGGGGATCGAACTGAAGCTTTCTTT

d_gene: NA
abundance: NA
j_gene: TRBJ1-1
v_gene: TRBV27
CDR3aa: CASSLFGGRTEAFF
CDR3nt: TGTGCCAGCAGTTTATTTGGGGGCCGCACTGAAGCTTTCTTT

d_gene: NA
abundance: once
j_gene: TRBJ1-1
v_gene: TRBV5-1
CDR3aa: CASSLGEGNTEAFF
CDR3nt: TGCGCCAGCAGCTTGGGTGAGGGAAACACTGAAGCTTTCTTT

d_gene: TRBD1
abundance: NA
j_gene: TRBJ1-2
v_gene: TRBV11-2
CDR3aa: CASSPTTGAEGYTF
CDR3nt: TGTGCCAGCAGCCCCACCACAGGGGCGGAGGGCTACACCTTC

d_gene: TRBD1
abundance: NA
j_gene: TRBJ1-2
v_gene: TRBV5-1
CDR3aa: CASSWGQLYTF
CDR3nt: TGCGCCAGCAGCTGGGGACAGCTCTACACCTTC

d_gene: NA
abundance: NA
j_gene: TRBJ1-2
v_gene: TRBV7-2
CDR3aa: CASSLIGAPGYTF
CDR3nt: TGTGCCAGCAGCTTAATAGGGGCTCCTGGCTACACCTTC

d_gene: TRBD2
abundance: NA
j_gene: TRBJ2-1
v_gene: TRBV3-1/TRBV3-2
CDR3aa: CASSPTARGAILAGAEQFF
CDR3nt: TGTGCCAGCAGCCCTACCGCGAGGGGGGCAATACTAGCGGGGGCTGAGCAGTTCTTC